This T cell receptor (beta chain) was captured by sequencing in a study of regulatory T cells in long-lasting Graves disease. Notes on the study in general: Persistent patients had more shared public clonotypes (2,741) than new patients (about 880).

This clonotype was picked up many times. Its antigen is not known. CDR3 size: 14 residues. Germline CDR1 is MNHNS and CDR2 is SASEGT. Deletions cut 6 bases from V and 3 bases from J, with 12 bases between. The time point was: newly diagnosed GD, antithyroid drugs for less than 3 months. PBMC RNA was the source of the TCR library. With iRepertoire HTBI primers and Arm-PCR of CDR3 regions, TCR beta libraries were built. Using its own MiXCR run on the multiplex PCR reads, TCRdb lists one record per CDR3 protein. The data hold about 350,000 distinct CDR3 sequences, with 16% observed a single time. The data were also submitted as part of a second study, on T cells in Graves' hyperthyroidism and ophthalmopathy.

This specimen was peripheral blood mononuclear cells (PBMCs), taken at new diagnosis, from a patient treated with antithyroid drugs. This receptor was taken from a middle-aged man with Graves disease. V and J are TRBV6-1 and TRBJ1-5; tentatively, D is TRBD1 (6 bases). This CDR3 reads CASSPGQHNQPQHF. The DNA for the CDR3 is TGTGCCAGCAGCCCCGGACAGCACAATCAGCCCCAGCATTTT.